These 6 T cell receptor beta chains were all obtained from the same sample, sequenced in a study of type 1 regulatory T cells. TCRdb reanalysed the reads using MiXCR and keeps one entry per CDR3 protein. This table has around 88,000 distinct CDR3 sequences, 25% to 40% appearing once. Material for sequencing was CD4+ T cells, either the whole sample or a sorted fraction (not recorded which). These receptors came from a human donor in good health.

This chain connects TRBV7-2 to TRBJ2-3; 16 bases fit TRBD2. The CDR3 spans 19 residues. Germline V CDR1 and CDR2: SGHTA, FQGNSA. The V gene end was trimmed by 1 base and the J gene end by 2 bases; junction bases not matched to a gene: 6. CDR3 coding DNA: TGTGCCAGCAGCTTAGGGGGACTAGCGGGAGGGGGCAACACAGATACGCAGTATTTT. Its translation: CASSLGGLAGGGNTDTQYF.

The chain links TRBV28 to TRBJ2-7; the match to TRBD1 covers 11 bases. Germline loops: CDR1 MDHEN, CDR2 SYDVKM. The CDR3 is 17 amino acids. J gave up 7 bases and V 1 base, and 12 bases lay outside the gene matches. The CDR3 sequence is CASSLFRPGDRGFEQYF. The CDR3, as DNA: TGTGCCAGCAGTTTATTTCGCCCCGGGGACAGGGGGTTTGAGCAGTACTTC.

The chain carries TRBV14 and TRBJ2-3; no reliable D call. Trimming removed 3 bases from V and 7 bases from J, with 8 bases in between. The CDR3 contains 12 residues. Germline assignment: CDR1 SGHDN and CDR2 FVKESK. This chain's CDR3 is CASSQSSNTQYF. The DNA for the CDR3 is TGTGCCAGCAGCCAGTCATCGAATACGCAGTATTTT.

The gene calls are TRBV7-9 and TRBJ2-1; D possibly corresponds to TRBD1 (6 bases). CDR1 and CDR2 (germline): SEHNR, FQNEAQ (reference sequence). The V end lost 5 bases, the J end lost 8 bases, and 13 bases lay between the germline ends. The length of the CDR3 is 13 residues. The CDR3 here is CASSPNKGDEQFF. In DNA form, the CDR3 reads TGTGCCAGCAGCCCAAACAAGGGGGATGAGCAGTTCTTC.

Only one count was recorded for this clonotype. The gene calls are TRBV7-3 and TRBJ2-7, with 7 nucleotides matching TRBD2. Per germline, CDR1 SGHTA and CDR2 FQGTGA. The CDR3 totals 15 residues. Trimming cost V 0 bases and J 2 bases; bases outside gene matches: 4. The CDR3 here is CASSLTPLAAYEQYF. CDR3 nucleotides: TGTGCCAGCAGCTTAACGCCTCTAGCGGCCTACGAGCAGTACTTC.

This clonotype appeared a single time. The chain links TRBV5-1 to TRBJ2-1, with 9 bases identical to TRBD2. The germline V gene has CDR1 SGHRS and CDR2 YFSETQ. The CDR3 sequence is 16 residues long. V lost 0 bases and J lost 8; bases outside the gene matches: 9. The CDR3 DNA reads TGCGCCAGCAGCTTGGTTAGCGGGAGAGGGTCAGATGAGCAGTTCTTC. Its translation is CASSLVSGRGSDEQFF.